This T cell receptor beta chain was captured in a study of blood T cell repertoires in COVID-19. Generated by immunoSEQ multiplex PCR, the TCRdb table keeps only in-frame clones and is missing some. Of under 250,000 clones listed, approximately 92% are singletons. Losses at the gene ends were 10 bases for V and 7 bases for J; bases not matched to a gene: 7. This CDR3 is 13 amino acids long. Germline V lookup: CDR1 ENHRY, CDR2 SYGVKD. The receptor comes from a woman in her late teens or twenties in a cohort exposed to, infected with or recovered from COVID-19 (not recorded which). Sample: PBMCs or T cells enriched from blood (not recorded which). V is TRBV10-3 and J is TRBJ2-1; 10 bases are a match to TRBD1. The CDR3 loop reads CATAGQGVNEQFF. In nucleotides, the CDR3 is TGTGCCACTGCTGGACAGGGGGTTAATGAGCAGTTCTTC.